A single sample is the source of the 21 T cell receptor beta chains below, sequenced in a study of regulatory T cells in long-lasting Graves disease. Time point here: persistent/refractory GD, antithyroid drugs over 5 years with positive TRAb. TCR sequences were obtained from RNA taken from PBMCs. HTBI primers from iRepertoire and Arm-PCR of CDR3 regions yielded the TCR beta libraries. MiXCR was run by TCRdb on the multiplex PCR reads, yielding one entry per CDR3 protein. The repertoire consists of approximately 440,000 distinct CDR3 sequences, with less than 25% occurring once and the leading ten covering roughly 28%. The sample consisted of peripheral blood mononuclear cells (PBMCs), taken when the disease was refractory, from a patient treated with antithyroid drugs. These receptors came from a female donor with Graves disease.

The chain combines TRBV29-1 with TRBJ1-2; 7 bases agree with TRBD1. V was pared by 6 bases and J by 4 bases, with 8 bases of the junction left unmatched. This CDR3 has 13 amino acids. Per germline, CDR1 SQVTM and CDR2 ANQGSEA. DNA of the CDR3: TGCAGCGTGGGACAGCTGGCCATCTATGGCTACACCTTC. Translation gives CSVGQLAIYGYTF.

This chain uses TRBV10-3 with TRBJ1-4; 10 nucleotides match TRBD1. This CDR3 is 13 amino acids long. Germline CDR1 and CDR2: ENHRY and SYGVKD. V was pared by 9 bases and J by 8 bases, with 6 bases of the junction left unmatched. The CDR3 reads CAIGTGVGEKLFF. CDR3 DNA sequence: TGTGCCATTGGGACAGGGGTAGGCGAAAAACTGTTTTTT.

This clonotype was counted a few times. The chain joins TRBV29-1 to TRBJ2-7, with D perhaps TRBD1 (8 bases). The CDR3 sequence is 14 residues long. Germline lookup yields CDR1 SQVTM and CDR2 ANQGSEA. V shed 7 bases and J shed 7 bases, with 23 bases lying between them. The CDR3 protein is CSAQPGQAAGEQYF. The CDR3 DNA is TGCAGCGCTCAACCGGGACAGGCAGCGGGGGAGCAGTACTTC.

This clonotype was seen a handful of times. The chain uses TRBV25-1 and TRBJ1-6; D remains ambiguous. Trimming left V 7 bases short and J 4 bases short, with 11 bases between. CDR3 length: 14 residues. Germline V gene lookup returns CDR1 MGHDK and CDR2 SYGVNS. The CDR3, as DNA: TGTGCCAGCACCGAGTCGGGATATAATTCACCCCTCCACTTT. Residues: CASTESGYNSPLHF.

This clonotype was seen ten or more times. CDR3 in DNA: TGTGCCAGCAGTGCCCTCGAGGGCTATCACTATGGCTACACCTTC. This translates into CASSALEGYHYGYTF. The chain carries TRBV2 and TRBJ1-2; D is unclear. Trimming stripped 4 bases from V and 3 bases from J, with 15 bases between. Looked up from germline, CDR1 is SNHLY and CDR2 is FYNNEI. This CDR3 spans 15 amino acids. Full variable domain (rest looked up from reference TRBV2 and TRBJ1-2): EPEVTQTPSHQVTQMGQEVILRCVPISNHLYFYWYRQILGQKVEFLVSFYNNEISEKSEIFDDQFSVERPDGSNFTLKIRSTKLEDSAMYFCASSALEGYHYGYTFGSGTRLTVV.

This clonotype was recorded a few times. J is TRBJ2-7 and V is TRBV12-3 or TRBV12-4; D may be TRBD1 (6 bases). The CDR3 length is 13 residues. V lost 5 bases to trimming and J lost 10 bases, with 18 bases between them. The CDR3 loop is CASSPGAFGNQYF. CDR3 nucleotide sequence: TGTGCCAGCAGTCCAGGGGCGTTTGGTAATCAGTACTTC.

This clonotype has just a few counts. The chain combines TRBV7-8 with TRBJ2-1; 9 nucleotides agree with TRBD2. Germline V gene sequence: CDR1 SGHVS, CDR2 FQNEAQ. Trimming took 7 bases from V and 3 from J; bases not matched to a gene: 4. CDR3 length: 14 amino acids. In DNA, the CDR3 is TGTGCCAGCATTGCGGGAGGGGGCTACAATGAGCAGTTCTTC. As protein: CASIAGGGYNEQFF.

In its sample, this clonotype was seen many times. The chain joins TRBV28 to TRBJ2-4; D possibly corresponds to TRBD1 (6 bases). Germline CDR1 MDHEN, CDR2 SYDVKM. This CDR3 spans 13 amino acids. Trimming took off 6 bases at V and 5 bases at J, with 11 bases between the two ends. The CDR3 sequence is CASRTGGENIQYF. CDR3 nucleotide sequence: TGTGCCAGCAGAACTGGGGGCGAAAACATTCAGTACTTC.

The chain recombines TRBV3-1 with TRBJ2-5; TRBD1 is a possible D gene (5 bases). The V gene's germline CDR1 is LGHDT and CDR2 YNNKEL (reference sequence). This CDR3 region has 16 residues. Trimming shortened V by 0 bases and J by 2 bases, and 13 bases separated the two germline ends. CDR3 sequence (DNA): TGTGCCAGCAGCCAAGAGGGTCCAGGGTCGCAAGAGACCCAGTACTTC. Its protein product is CASSQEGPGSQETQYF.

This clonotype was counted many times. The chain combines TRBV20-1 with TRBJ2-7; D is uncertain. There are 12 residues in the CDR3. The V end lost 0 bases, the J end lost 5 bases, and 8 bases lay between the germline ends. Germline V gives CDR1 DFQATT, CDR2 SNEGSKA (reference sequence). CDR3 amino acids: CSAREVVNEQYF. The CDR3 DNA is TGCAGTGCTAGAGAAGTAGTCAACGAGCAGTACTTC.

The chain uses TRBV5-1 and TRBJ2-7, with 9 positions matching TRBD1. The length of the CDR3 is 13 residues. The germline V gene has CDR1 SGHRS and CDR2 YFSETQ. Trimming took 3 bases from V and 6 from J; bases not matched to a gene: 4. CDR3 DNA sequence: TGCGCCAGCAGCTGGGGGGACAGGGCCGAGCAGTACTTC. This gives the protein CASSWGDRAEQYF.

The CDR3, as DNA: TGTGCCAGCAGCAGGTACAGGGGGAGGAACACTGAAGCTTTCTTT. It is translated as CASSRYRGRNTEAFF. This chain uses TRBV5-6 with TRBJ1-1; 8 bases are a match to TRBD1. V dropped 4 bases and J dropped 1; count of bases not matched to a gene: 6. CDR1 is SGHDT and CDR2 is YYEEEE in the germline V gene. CDR3 length: 15 amino acids. The entire variable domain, with the rest obtained from reference TRBV5-6 and TRBJ1-1, is as follows: DAGVTQSPTHLIKTRGQQVTLRCSPKSGHDTVSWYQQALGQGPQFIFQYYEEEERQRGNFPDRFSGHQFPNYSSELNVNALLLGDSALYLCASSRYRGRNTEAFFGQGTRLTVV.

The CDR3 coding sequence is TGTGCCAGCAGTCAATATAATTCACCCCTCCACTTT. This codes for CASSQYNSPLHF. This chain connects TRBV27 to TRBJ1-6, with D uncertain. The CDR3 is made up of 12 amino acids. The V gene's germline CDR1 is MNHEY and CDR2 SMNVEV (reference sequence). Trimming took off 5 bases at V and 4 bases at J, with 3 bases between the two ends.

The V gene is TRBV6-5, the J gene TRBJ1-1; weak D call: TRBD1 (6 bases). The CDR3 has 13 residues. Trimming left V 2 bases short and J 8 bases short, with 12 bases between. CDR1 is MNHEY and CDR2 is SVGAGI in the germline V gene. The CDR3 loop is CASSYLGQTEAFF. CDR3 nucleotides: TGTGCCAGCAGTTACCTAGGACAGACCGAAGCTTTCTTT.

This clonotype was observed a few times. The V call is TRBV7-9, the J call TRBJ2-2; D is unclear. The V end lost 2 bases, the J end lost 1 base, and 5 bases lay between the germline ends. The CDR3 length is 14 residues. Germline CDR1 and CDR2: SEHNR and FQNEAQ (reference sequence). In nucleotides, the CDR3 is TGTGCCAGCAGCTTACCAGAGAACACCGGGGAGCTGTTTTTT. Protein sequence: CASSLPENTGELFF.

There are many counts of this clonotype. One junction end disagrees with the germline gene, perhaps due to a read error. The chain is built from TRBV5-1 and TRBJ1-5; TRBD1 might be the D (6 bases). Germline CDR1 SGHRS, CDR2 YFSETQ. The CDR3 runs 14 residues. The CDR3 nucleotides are TGTGCCAGCAGCTTAGGGGGGGCGGGGCAGCCCCAGCATTTT. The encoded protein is CASSLGGAGQPQHF.

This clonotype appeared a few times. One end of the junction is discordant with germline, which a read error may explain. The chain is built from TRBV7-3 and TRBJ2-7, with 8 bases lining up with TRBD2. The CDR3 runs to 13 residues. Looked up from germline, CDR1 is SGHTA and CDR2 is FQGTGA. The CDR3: CASSPGGTYGQYF. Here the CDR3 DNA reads TGTGCCAGCAGCCCGGGGGGGACCTACGGGCAGTACTTC.

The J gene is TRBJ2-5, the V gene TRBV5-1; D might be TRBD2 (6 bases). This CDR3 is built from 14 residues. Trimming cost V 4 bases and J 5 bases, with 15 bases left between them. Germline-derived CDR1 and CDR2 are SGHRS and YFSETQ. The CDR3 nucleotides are TGCGCCAGCAGCCCGGGACTGGATAGGGAGACCCAGTACTTC. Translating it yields CASSPGLDRETQYF.

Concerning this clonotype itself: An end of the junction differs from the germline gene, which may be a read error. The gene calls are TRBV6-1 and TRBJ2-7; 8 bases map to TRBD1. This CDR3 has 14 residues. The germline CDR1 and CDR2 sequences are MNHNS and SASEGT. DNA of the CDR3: TGTGCCAGCAGAACCTGGACAGGGCCCTACGGGCAGTACTTC. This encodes CASRTWTGPYGQYF.

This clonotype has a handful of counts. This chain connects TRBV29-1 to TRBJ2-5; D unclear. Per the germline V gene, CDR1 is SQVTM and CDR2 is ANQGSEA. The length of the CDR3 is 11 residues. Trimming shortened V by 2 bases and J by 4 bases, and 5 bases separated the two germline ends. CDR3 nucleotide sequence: TGCAGCGTTGAATGGAGAGAGACCCAGTACTTC. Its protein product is CSVEWRETQYF.

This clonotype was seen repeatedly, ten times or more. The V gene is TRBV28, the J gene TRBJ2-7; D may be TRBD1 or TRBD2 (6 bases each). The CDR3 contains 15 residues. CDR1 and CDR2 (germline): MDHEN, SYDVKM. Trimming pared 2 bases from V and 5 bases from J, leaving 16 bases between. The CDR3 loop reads CASSLEQGSGDEQYF. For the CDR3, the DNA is TGTGCCAGCAGTTTAGAACAGGGTTCGGGGGACGAGCAGTACTTC.